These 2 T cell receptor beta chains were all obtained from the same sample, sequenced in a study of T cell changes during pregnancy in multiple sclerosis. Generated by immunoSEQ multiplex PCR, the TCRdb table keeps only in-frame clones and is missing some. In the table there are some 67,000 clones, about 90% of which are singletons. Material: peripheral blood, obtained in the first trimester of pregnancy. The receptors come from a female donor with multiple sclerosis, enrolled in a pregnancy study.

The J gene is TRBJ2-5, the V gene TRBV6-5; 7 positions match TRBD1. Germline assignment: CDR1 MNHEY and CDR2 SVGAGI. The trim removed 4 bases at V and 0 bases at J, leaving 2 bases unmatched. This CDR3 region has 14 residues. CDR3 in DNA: TGTGCCAGCAGTTGGGACAGCGACCAAGAGACCCAGTACTTC. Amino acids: CASSWDSDQETQYF.

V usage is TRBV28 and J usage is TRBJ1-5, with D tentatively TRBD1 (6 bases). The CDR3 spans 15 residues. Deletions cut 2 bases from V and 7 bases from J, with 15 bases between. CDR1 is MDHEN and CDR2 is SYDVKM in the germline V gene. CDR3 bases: TGTGCCAGCAGTTTAATAAACAGGGTAGGGCAGCCCCAGCATTTT. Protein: CASSLINRVGQPQHF.